The T cell receptor (beta chain) under discussion was sequenced for a study of cytomegalovirus exposure and HLA in healthy donors. PCR used 60 Vbeta primers and 13 Jbeta primers. Repertoires were generated with immunoSEQ multiplex PCR, while TCRdb's copy carries only in-frame clones and drops some. The sample carries under 200,000 clones, roughly 84% recorded once. Comment on this clone: Its antigen is still unknown.

V was clipped by 1 base and J by 7 bases, with 16 bases between them. The germline V gene has CDR1 SQVTM and CDR2 ANQGSEA. The CDR3 loop spans 14 amino acids. Overall study results and limits: Likely technical artifact: a cluster of highly shared sequence variants.

This TCR was recovered from a boy between 5 and 17 years old in good health and CMV-seronegative. Sequenced input: PBMCs. This sequence joins TRBV29-1 and TRBJ2-5, with a tentative D call TRBD2 (7 bases). In DNA form, the CDR3 reads TGCAGCGTTGAAGCCTCGGGGAGGGGGGGGACCCAGTACTTC. As protein: CSVEASGRGGTQYF.